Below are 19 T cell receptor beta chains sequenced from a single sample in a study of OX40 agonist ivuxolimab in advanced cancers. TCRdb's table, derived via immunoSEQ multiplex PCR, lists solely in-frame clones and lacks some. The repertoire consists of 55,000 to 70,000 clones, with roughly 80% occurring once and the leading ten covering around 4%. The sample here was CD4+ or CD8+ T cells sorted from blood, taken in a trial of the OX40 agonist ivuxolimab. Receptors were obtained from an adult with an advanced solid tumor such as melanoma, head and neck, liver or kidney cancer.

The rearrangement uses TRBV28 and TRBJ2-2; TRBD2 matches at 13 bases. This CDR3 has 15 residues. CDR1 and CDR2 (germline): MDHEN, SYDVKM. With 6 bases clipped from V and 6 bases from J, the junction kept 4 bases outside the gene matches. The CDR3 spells CASSGLAGAPGELFF. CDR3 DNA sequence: TGTGCCAGCAGCGGACTAGCGGGAGCCCCCGGGGAGCTGTTTTTT.

CDR3 region: CASSLPRRGLLSGTDTQYF. CDR3 DNA: TGTGCCAGCAGTTTGCCCCGCCGGGGACTACTATCAGGCACAGATACGCAGTATTTT. The gene calls are TRBV28 and TRBJ2-3; the match to TRBD2 covers 7 bases. CDR3 length equals 19 residues. Unmatched junction bases numbered 16, after V lost 3 bases and J lost 1 base. Germline CDR1 and CDR2: MDHEN and SYDVKM.

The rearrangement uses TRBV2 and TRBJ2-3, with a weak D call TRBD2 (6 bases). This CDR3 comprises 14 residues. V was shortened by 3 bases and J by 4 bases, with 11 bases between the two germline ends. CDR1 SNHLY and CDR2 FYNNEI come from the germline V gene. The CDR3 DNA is TGTGCCAGCAGTGAGACGGGAGTAGCAGATACGCAGTATTTT. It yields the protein CASSETGVADTQYF. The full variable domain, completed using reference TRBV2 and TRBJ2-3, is EPEVTQTPSHQVTQMGQEVILRCVPISNHLYFYWYRQILGQKVEFLVSFYNNEISEKSEIFDDQFSVERPDGSNFTLKIRSTKLEDSAMYFCASSETGVADTQYFGPGTRLTVL.

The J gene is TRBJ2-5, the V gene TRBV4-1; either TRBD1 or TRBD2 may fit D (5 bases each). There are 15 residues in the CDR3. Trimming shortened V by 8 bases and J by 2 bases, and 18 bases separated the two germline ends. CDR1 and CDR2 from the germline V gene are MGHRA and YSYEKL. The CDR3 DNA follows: TGCGCCAGCCGACGAGGGGATAAGGGGCAAGAGACCCAGTACTTC. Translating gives CASRRGDKGQETQYF.

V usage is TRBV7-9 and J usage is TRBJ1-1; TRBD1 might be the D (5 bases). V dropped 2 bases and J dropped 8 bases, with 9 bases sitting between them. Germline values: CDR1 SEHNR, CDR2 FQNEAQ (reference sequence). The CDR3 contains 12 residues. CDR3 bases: TGTGCCAGCAGCTTATTCAAGGGGGAAGCTTTCTTT. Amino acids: CASSLFKGEAFF.

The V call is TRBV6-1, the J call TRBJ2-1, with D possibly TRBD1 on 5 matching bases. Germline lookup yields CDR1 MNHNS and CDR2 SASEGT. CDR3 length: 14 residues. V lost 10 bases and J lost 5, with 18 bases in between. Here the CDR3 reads CATRMEDRNNEQFF. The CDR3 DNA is TGTGCCACCCGGATGGAAGACAGAAACAATGAGCAGTTCTTC.

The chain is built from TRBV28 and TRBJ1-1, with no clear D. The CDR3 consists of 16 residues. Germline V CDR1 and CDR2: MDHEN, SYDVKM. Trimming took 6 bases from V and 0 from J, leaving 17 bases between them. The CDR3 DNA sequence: TGTGCCAGCAGATTCAATATGTGGGCCCTGAACACTGAAGCTTTCTTT. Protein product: CASRFNMWALNTEAFF. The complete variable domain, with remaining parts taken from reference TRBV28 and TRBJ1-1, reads DVKVTQSSRYLVKRTGEKVFLECVQDMDHENMFWYRQDPGLGLRLIYFSYDVKMKEKGDIPEGYSVSREKKERFSLILESASTNQTSMYLCASRFNMWALNTEAFFGQGTRLTVV.

CDR3 nucleotide sequence: TGTGCCAGCAGTGAACAGCCCGACGGCTATGGCTACACCTTC. This sequence encodes CASSEQPDGYGYTF. The chain couples TRBV2 to TRBJ1-2, with unresolved D. There are 14 residues in the CDR3. From germline, CDR1 is SNHLY and CDR2 FYNNEI. Trimming pared 2 bases from V and 4 bases from J, leaving 11 bases between.

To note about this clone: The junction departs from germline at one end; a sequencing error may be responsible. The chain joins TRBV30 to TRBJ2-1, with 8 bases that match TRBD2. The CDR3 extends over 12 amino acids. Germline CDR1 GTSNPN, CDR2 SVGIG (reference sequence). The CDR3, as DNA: TGTGCCTGGAGCTCGTCCGGGACTAGTGAGGTCTTC. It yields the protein CAWSSSGTSEVF. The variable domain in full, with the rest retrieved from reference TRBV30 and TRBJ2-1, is SQTIHQWPATLVQPVGSPLSLECTVEGTSNPNLYWYRQAAGRGLQLLFYSVGIGQISSEVPQNLSASRPQDRQFILSSKKLLLSDSGFYLCAWSSSGTSEVFGPGTRLTVL.

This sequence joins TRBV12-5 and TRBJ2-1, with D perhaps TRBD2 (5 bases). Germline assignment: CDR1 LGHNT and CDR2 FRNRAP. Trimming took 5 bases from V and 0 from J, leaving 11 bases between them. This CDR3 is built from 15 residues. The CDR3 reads CASGRGLSSYNEQFF. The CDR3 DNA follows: TGTGCTAGTGGTCGAGGGCTCAGCTCCTACAATGAGCAGTTCTTC.

The CDR3 DNA sequence: TGTGCCAGCAGTTTGGGGATTAGCGGGACTAATGAAGCTTTCTTT. Translating gives CASSLGISGTNEAFF. The chain links TRBV28 to TRBJ1-1, with a weak D call TRBD1 (5 bases). The CDR3 extends over 15 amino acids. Germline CDR1 and CDR2: MDHEN and SYDVKM. Between the trimmed V and J ends, which lost 3 bases and 7 bases, there was a span of 18 bases.

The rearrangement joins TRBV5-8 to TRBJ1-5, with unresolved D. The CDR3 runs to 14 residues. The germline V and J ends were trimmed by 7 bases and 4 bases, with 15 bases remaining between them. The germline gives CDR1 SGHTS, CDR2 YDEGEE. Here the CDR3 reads CASGWELGNQPQHF. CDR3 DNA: TGTGCCAGCGGCTGGGAGTTAGGGAATCAGCCCCAGCATTTT.

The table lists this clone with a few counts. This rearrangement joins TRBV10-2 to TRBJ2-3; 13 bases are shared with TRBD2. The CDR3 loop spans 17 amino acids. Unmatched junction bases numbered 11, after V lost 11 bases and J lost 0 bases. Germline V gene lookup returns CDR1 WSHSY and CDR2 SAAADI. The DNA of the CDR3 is TGCGCCTCGGGGGGACTAGCGGGACCTGCTAGCACAGATACGCAGTATTTT. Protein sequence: CASGGLAGPASTDTQYF.

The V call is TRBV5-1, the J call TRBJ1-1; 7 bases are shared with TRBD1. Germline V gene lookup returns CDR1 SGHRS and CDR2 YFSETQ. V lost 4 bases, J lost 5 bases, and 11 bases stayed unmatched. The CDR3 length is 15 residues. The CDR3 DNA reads TGCGCCAGCAGCCCTGATAGGGACAGCGGGACTGAAGCTTTCTTT. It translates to CASSPDRDSGTEAFF.

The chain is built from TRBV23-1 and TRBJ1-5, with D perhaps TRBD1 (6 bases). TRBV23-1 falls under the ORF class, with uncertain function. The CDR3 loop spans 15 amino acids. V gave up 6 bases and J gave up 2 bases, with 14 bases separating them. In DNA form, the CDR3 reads TGCGCCAGCAGCGATCAGGGGAGAGGCAATCAGCCCCAGCATTTT. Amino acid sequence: CASSDQGRGNQPQHF.

DNA for the CDR3: TGTGCCAGCAGCCCGCGGTGGGGCAGCAATCAGCCCCAGCATTTT. It encodes CASSPRWGSNQPQHF. The gene calls are TRBV7-8 and TRBJ1-5; D is possibly TRBD1 (5 bases). This CDR3 comprises 15 residues. Trimming took off 5 bases at V and 1 base at J, with 12 bases between the two ends. Germline-derived CDR1 and CDR2 are SGHVS and FQNEAQ.

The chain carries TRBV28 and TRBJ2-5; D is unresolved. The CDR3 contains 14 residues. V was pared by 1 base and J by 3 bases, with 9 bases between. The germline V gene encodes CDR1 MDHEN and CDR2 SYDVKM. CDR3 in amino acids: CASSLFEAEETQYF. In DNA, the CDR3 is TGTGCCAGCAGTTTATTTGAGGCAGAAGAGACCCAGTACTTC.

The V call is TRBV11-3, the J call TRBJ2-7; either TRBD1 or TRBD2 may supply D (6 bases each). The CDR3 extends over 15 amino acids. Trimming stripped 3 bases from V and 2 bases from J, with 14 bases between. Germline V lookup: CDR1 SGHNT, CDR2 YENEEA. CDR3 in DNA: TGTGCCAGCAGCTTTAGGGGGGTGGCCCCCTACGAGCAGTACTTC. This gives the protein CASSFRGVAPYEQYF.

CDR3 bases: TGTGCCAGCAGTTTACCAACTACCTACGAGCAGTACTTC. Translating it yields CASSLPTTYEQYF. The chain joins TRBV28 to TRBJ2-7; D is unresolved. V lost 2 bases, J lost 2 bases, and 7 bases lay in between. This CDR3 region has 13 residues. Germline V lookup: CDR1 MDHEN, CDR2 SYDVKM.